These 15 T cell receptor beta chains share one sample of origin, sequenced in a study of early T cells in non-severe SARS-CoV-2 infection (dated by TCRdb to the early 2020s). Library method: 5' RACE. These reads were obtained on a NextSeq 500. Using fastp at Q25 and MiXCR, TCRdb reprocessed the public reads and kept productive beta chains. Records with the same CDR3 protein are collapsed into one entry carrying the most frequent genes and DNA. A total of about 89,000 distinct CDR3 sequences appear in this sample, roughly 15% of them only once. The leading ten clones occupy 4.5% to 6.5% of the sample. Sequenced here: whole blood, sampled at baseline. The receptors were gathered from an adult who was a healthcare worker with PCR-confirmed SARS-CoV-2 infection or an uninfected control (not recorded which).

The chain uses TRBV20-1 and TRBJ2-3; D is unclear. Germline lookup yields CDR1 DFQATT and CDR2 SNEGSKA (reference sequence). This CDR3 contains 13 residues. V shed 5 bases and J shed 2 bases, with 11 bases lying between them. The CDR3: CSAEGPYTDTQYF. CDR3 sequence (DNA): TGCAGTGCTGAAGGGCCTTACACAGATACGCAGTATTTT.

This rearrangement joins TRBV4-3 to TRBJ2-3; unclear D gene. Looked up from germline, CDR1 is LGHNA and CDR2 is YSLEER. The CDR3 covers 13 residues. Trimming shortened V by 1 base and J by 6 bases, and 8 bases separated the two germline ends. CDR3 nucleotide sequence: TGCGCCAGCAGCCAAGTAGCAGGTGATACGCAGTATTTT. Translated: CASSQVAGDTQYF.

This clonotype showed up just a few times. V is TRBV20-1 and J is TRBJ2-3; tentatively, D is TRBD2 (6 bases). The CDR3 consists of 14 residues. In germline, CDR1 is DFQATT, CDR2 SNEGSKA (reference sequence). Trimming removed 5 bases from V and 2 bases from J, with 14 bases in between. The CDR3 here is CSAPGLATTDTQYF. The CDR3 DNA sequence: TGCAGTGCTCCGGGACTGGCTACCACAGATACGCAGTATTTT.

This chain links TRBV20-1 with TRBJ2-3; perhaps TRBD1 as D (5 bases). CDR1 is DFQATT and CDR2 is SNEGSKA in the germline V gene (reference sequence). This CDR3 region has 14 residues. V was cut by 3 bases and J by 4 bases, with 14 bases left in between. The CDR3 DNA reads TGCAGTGCTAGCTGGCAGGGTGTCGCAGATACGCAGTATTTT. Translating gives CSASWQGVADTQYF.

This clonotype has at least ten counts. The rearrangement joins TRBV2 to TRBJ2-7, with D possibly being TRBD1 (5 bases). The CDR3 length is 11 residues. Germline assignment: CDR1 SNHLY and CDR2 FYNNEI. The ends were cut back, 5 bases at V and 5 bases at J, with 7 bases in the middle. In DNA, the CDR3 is TGTGCCAGCAGTCTCAGGGACGAGCAGTACTTC. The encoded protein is CASSLRDEQYF.

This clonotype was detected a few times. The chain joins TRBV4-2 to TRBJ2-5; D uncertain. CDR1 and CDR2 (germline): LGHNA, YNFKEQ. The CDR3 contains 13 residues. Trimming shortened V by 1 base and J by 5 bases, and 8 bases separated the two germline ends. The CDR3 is CASSQGRPETQYF. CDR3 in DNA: TGTGCCAGCAGCCAAGGCAGGCCCGAGACCCAGTACTTC.

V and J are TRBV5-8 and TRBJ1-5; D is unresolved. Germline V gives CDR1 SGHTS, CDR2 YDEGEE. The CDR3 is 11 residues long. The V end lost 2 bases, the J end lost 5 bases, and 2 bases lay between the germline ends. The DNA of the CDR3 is TGTGCCAGCAGCTTATATCAGCCCCAGCATTTT. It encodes CASSLYQPQHF.

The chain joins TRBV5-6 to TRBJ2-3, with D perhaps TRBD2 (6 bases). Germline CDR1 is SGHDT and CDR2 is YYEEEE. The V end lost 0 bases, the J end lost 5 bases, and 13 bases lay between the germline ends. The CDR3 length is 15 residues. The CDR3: CASSLDAGRLDTQYF. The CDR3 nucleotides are TGTGCCAGCAGCTTGGACGCGGGAAGGTTAGATACGCAGTATTTT.

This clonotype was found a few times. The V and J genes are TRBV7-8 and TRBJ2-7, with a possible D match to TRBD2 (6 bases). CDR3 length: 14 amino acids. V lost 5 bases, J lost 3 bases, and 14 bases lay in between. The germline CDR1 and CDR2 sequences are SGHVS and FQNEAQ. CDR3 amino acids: CASSARESNYEQYF. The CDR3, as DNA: TGTGCCAGCAGCGCTCGGGAGTCGAACTACGAGCAGTACTTC. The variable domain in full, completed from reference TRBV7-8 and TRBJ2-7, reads GAGVSQSPRYKVAKRGQDVALRCDPISGHVSLFWYQQALGQGPEFLTYFQNEAQLDKSGLPSDRFFAERPEGSVSTLKIQRTQQEDSAVYLCASSARESNYEQYFGPGTRLTVT.

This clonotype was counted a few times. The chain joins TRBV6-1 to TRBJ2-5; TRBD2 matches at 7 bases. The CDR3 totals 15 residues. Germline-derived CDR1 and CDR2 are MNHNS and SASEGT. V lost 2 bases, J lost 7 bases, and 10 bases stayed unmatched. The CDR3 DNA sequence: TGTGCCAGCAGTGAACGAGGGAGGGATAGTGGGACCCAGTACTTC. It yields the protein CASSERGRDSGTQYF.

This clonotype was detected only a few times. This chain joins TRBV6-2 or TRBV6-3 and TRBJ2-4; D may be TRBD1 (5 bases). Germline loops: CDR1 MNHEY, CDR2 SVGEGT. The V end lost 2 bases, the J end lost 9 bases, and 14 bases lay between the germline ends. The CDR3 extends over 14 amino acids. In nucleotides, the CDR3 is TGTGCCAGCAGTTACCCAGGGTCGGTCGGCATTCAGTACTTC. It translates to CASSYPGSVGIQYF.

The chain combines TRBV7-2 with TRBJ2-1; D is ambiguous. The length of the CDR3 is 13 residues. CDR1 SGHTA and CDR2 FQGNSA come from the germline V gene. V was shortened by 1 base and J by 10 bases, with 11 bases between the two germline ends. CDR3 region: CASSLDISGEQFF. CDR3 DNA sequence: TGTGCCAGCAGCTTAGACATCTCGGGCGAGCAGTTCTTC.

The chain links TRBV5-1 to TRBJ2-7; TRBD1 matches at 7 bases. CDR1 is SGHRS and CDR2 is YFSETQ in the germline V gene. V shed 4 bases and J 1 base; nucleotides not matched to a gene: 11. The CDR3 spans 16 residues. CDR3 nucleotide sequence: TGCGCCAGCAGCCCTCGATCTGACAGGGCATCCTACGAGCAGTACTTC. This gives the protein CASSPRSDRASYEQYF.

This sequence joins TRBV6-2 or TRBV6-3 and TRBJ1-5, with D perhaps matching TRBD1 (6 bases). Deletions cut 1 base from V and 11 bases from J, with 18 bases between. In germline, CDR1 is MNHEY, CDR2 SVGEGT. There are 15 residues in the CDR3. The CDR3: CASSYLGTGLTAQHF. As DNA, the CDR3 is TGTGCCAGCAGTTACTTAGGAACAGGGCTTACAGCCCAGCATTTT.

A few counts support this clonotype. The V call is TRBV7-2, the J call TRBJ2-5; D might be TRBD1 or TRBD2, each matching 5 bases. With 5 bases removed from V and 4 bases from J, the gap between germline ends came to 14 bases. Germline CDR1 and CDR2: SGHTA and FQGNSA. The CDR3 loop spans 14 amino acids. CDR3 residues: CASSPTRRGETQYF. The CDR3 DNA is TGTGCCAGCAGCCCCACTAGAAGGGGAGAGACCCAGTACTTC.